This T cell receptor (beta chain) was sequenced in a study of beta chain features in type 1 diabetes. General study points: The study found moderately but significantly shorter TCRB CDR3s in all four CD4+ subsets of Type 1 diabetes patients. There were fewer insertions and more deletions at the VDJ junctions of type 1 diabetes patients.

The germline V gene has CDR1 MDHEN and CDR2 SYDVKM. The CDR3 is 13 amino acids. Trimming took off 7 bases at V and 2 bases at J, with 11 bases between the two ends. Sequenced material consisted of expressed TCRB transcripts (all of the isolated RNA was reverse transcribed). Repertoires were generated with immunoSEQ multiplex PCR, while TCRdb's copy carries only in-frame clones and drops some. The sample has fewer than 300,000 clones, about 20% seen once. Worth noting for this clone: What it binds is not known.

The sequence came from a woman aged 40 to 49 with type 1 diabetes. V and J are TRBV28 and TRBJ2-5; D is undetermined. Specimen: naive CD4+ T cells from blood. The CDR3 DNA is TGTGCCAGCAACACCCCGCAGCAAGAGACCCAGTACTTC. It yields the protein CASNTPQQETQYF.